These 14 T cell receptor beta chains were all obtained from the same sample, sequenced in a study of PD-1 blockade in classical Hodgkin lymphoma. Time point in this sample: cycle 4 day 1 (C4D1), after 6 weeks of nivolumab. All patients relapsed after autologous stem cell transplantation, and brentuximab vedotin exposure varied. Data came from immunoSEQ multiplex PCR; TCRdb stores just in-frame clones and leaves some out. The table lists 28,000 or so clones, about four fifths of them singletons. Sequencing used peripheral blood mononuclear cells (PBMCs), obtained before the fourth cycle of nivolumab. The receptors come from a human donor with classical Hodgkin lymphoma.

The V gene is TRBV4-1, the J gene TRBJ2-4; the match to TRBD2 covers 10 bases. The ends lost 5 bases at V and 0 bases at J; junction bases unmatched: 4. Germline CDR1 MGHRA, CDR2 YSYEKL. The CDR3 contains 16 residues. The CDR3: CASSGGLALAKNIQYF. The CDR3 region has the DNA TGCGCCAGCAGCGGGGGACTAGCGTTAGCCAAAAACATTCAGTACTTC.

This sequence joins TRBV5-1 and TRBJ2-1, with 11 positions matching TRBD2. Germline trimming cut 0 bases from V and 7 bases from J; bases unmatched to any gene: 9. The CDR3 has 17 amino acids. Germline lookup yields CDR1 SGHRS and CDR2 YFSETQ. CDR3 nucleotides: TGCGCCAGCAGCTTGGTCGGTACTAGCGGGAGTGGGAATGAGCAGTTCTTC. Amino acids: CASSLVGTSGSGNEQFF.

The chain couples TRBV19 to TRBJ2-1, with 11 positions matching TRBD2. V trimming: 1 base; J trimming: 8 bases; junction bases outside the gene matches: 10. This CDR3 has 17 amino acids. CDR1 and CDR2 from the germline V gene are LNHDA and SQIVND (reference sequence). The DNA of the CDR3 is TGTGCCAGTAGTATAGGAATAGCGGGAGGGTATAACGATGAGCAGTTCTTC. Amino acid sequence: CASSIGIAGGYNDEQFF. Supplemented by reference TRBV19 and TRBJ2-1, the full variable domain reads DGGITQSPKYLFRKEGQNVTLSCEQNLNHDAMYWYRQDPGQGLRLIYYSQIVNDFQKGDIAEGYSVSREKKESFPLTVTSAQKNPTAFYLCASSIGIAGGYNDEQFFGPGTRLTVL.

The chain recombines TRBV5-4 with TRBJ1-1; perhaps TRBD1 as D (6 bases). The length of the CDR3 is 14 residues. Germline CDR1 reads SGHNT; CDR2 reads YYREEE (reference sequence). V dropped 1 base and J dropped 1 base, with 8 bases sitting between them. DNA for the CDR3: TGTGCCAGCAGCTTGCGACAGGCGAACACTGAAGCTTTCTTT. As protein: CASSLRQANTEAFF.

This sequence joins TRBV6-6 and TRBJ2-2, with TRBD1 matching 9 bases. Germline loops: CDR1 MNHNY, CDR2 SVGAGI (reference sequence). This CDR3 is 16 amino acids long. With 4 bases clipped from V and 6 bases from J, the junction kept 9 bases outside the gene matches. The CDR3 spells CASSFTGGSSPGELFF. CDR3 in DNA: TGTGCCAGCAGTTTCACAGGGGGCTCCAGCCCCGGGGAGCTGTTTTTT.

The table lists this clone with a few counts. This chain joins TRBV2 and TRBJ1-5; D gene unclear. Germline CDR1 is SNHLY and CDR2 is FYNNEI. The CDR3 extends over 14 amino acids. V lost 0 bases and J 6 bases, leaving 9 bases between the germline ends. CDR3 in amino acids: CASSEAWEGQPQHF. In nucleotides, the CDR3 is TGTGCCAGCAGTGAAGCCTGGGAAGGTCAGCCCCAGCATTTT.

V and J are TRBV9 and TRBJ1-1; tentative D call: TRBD1 (5 bases). The CDR3 sequence is 15 residues long. The germline V and J ends were trimmed by 0 bases and 3 bases, with 12 bases remaining between them. Germline loops: CDR1 SGDLS, CDR2 YYNGEE. The CDR3 DNA is TGTGCCAGCAGCGTAGGATGGGGGAAGGACACTGAAGCTTTCTTT. This sequence encodes CASSVGWGKDTEAFF.

The gene calls are TRBV7-8 and TRBJ1-5, with TRBD1 as a possible D gene (6 bases). V dropped 5 bases and J dropped 4 bases, with 18 bases sitting between them. This CDR3 spans 16 amino acids. Germline V gives CDR1 SGHVS, CDR2 FQNEAQ. The CDR3 bases are TGTGCCAGCAGCCTTGCCAGGACAGCATCGAATCAGCCCCAGCATTTT. Translated: CASSLARTASNQPQHF.

The rearrangement uses TRBV6-5 and TRBJ1-5; the D gene is possibly TRBD1 (5 bases). CDR1 is MNHEY, CDR2 SVGAGI, per germline. The CDR3 is made up of 15 amino acids. V was shortened by 0 bases and J by 6 bases, with 12 bases between the two germline ends. The CDR3 bases are TGTGCCAGCAGTTACTCGGGGACCGGGGTTCAGCCCCAGCATTTT. It codes for CASSYSGTGVQPQHF.

The chain has TRBV2 and TRBJ2-3; TRBD2 might be the D (6 bases). V was trimmed by 7 bases and J by 4 bases, leaving 18 bases between them. The V gene's germline CDR1 is SNHLY and CDR2 FYNNEI. This CDR3 is 15 amino acids long. The CDR3 DNA reads as TGTGCCAGCACTCGAGGAGGGGCCGGGGCAGATACGCAGTATTTT. This translates into CASTRGGAGADTQYF.

The V call is TRBV29-1, the J call TRBJ2-1, with D possibly TRBD2 on 7 matching bases. With 3 bases removed from V and 9 bases from J, the gap between germline ends came to 18 bases. This CDR3 is built from 14 residues. Germline CDR1 reads SQVTM; CDR2 reads ANQGSEA. The CDR3 here is CSVEPGLVRGEQFF. DNA for the CDR3: TGCAGCGTTGAGCCCGGACTAGTCAGGGGTGAGCAGTTCTTC.

The V call is TRBV19, the J call TRBJ1-2; maybe TRBD1 (5 bases). The germline V and J ends were trimmed by 5 bases and 2 bases, with 12 bases remaining between them. Germline V gene lookup returns CDR1 LNHDA and CDR2 SQIVND (reference sequence). The CDR3 contains 14 residues. The CDR3, as DNA: TGTGCCAGTAGTTTCCGGGACGGGAACTATGGCTACACCTTC. Its protein product is CASSFRDGNYGYTF.

The J gene is TRBJ2-7, the V gene TRBV6-5; no clear D gene. The CDR3 length is 15 residues. V lost 4 bases, J lost 3 bases, and 16 bases lay in between. The germline V gene encodes CDR1 MNHEY and CDR2 SVGAGI. CDR3 nucleotides: TGTGCCAGCAGTTCCGAGGCCCTTGCCCTCTACGAGCAGTACTTC. This sequence encodes CASSSEALALYEQYF.

The chain has TRBV28 and TRBJ2-4, with 10 bases fitting TRBD1. Germline assignment: CDR1 MDHEN and CDR2 SYDVKM. This CDR3 is 16 amino acids long. With 3 bases clipped from V and 1 base from J, the junction kept 3 bases outside the gene matches. The CDR3 coding sequence is TGTGCCAGCAGTTTTGGGACAGGGGTGGCCAAAAACATTCAGTACTTC. This sequence encodes CASSFGTGVAKNIQYF. The entire variable domain, with the rest obtained from reference TRBV28 and TRBJ2-4, is as follows: DVKVTQSSRYLVKRTGEKVFLECVQDMDHENMFWYRQDPGLGLRLIYFSYDVKMKEKGDIPEGYSVSREKKERFSLILESASTNQTSMYLCASSFGTGVAKNIQYFGAGTRLSVL.